Each of the 20 T cell receptor beta chains below was sequenced from the same sample in a study of blood T cells in healthy people across ages (dated by TCRdb to 2014 to 2015). Receptor libraries were prepared by 5' RACE. The data were produced on an Illumina HiSeq 2500. A second about 7 to 12 cycle PCR used a sample-barcoded 5' primer and a J-beta primer mix. TCRdb handled the public reads itself, with Q25 trimming in fastp and clone calling in MiXCR, and kept productive beta chains. Rows are unified per CDR3 protein, each entry keeping the most common DNA and genes. Recorded for this sample are approximately 800,000 distinct CDR3 sequences; 20% to 25% of them occurred a single time. Roughly 3.8% of the sample is held by the ten biggest clonotypes. The sample was also linked to a second study, of T cells of mothers and their children.

Sequenced material: blood. The receptors stem from a boy aged 5 to 17 in good health.

J is TRBJ1-4 and V is TRBV12-3 or TRBV12-4, with D possibly TRBD1 on 5 matching bases. The CDR3 runs to 16 residues. V lost 6 bases and J 5 bases, leaving 19 bases between the germline ends. CDR3: CASRPGTAGRNEKLFF. The CDR3 DNA reads as TGTGCCAGCAGGCCTGGAACGGCGGGGCGAAATGAAAAACTGTTTTTT.

The CDR3 reads CASSFRRGGGYTEAFF. DNA of the CDR3: TGTGCCAGCAGTTTCCGCAGGGGCGGGGGCTACACTGAAGCTTTCTTT. The chain has TRBV12-3 or TRBV12-4 and TRBJ1-1, with D possibly matching TRBD1 (6 bases). This CDR3 spans 16 amino acids. The germline V and J ends were trimmed by 3 bases and 3 bases, with 17 bases remaining between them.

By sample fraction, this clonotype is medium-sized. V is TRBV7-2 and J is TRBJ2-5; 9 nucleotides line up with TRBD2. CDR1 is SGHTA, CDR2 FQGNSA, per germline. V shed 2 bases, J shed 8 bases, and the junction held 6 bases outside the gene matches. The CDR3 is 14 amino acids. The CDR3 protein is CASSLLASGATQYF. Here the CDR3 DNA reads TGTGCCAGCAGCTTACTCGCTAGCGGGGCCACCCAGTACTTC.

The chain uses TRBV5-1 and TRBJ1-4; TRBD1 matches 7 bases. Germline lookup yields CDR1 SGHRS and CDR2 YFSETQ. The ends lost 3 bases at V and 2 bases at J; junction bases unmatched: 4. CDR3 length: 15 amino acids. This CDR3 reads CASSYTGATNEKLFF. The CDR3 DNA reads TGCGCCAGCAGCTACACAGGGGCTACTAATGAAAAACTGTTTTTT.

V is TRBV20-1 and J is TRBJ2-1, with 7 bases fitting TRBD1. The end of the DNA aligns better with TRBJ2-7, so the J call may be wrong. Germline-derived CDR1 and CDR2 are DFQATT and SNEGSKA (reference sequence). This CDR3 is built from 15 residues. In nucleotides, the CDR3 is TGCAGTGCTAGAGGTCCGACAGGGTGGCCCTACGAGCAGTACTTC. Its translation is CSARGPTGWPYEQYF.

This clonotype was found a few times. The chain joins TRBV5-5 to TRBJ1-2; 11 nucleotides match TRBD1. Looked up from germline, CDR1 is SGHKS and CDR2 is YYEKEE (reference sequence). The CDR3 is made up of 15 amino acids. The V gene end was trimmed by 4 bases and the J gene end by 7 bases; junction bases not matched to a gene: 9. CDR3 sequence reads: CASSKPGQGVLGYTF. CDR3 in DNA: TGTGCCAGCAGCAAACCGGGACAGGGGGTTCTTGGCTACACCTTC. Supplemented by reference TRBV5-5 and TRBJ1-2, the full variable domain reads DAGVTQSPTHLIKTRGQQVTLRCSPISGHKSVSWYQQVLGQGPQFIFQYYEKEERGRGNFPDRFSARQFPNYSSELNVNALLLGDSALYLCASSKPGQGVLGYTFGSGTRLTVV.

The chain uses TRBV11-2 and TRBJ1-1, with D maybe TRBD1 (6 bases). This CDR3 is built from 14 residues. Between the trimmed V and J ends, which lost 5 bases and 7 bases, there was a span of 17 bases. Germline CDR1 and CDR2: SGHAT and FQNNGV. The CDR3 here is CASSHEQGLYEAFF. Written as DNA, the CDR3 is TGTGCCAGCAGCCACGAACAGGGACTATATGAAGCTTTCTTT.

The chain combines TRBV4-3 with TRBJ2-5; 11 positions agree with TRBD1. The end of the DNA is better explained by TRBJ2-7, so the J call may be wrong. Per the germline V gene, CDR1 is LGHNA and CDR2 is YSLEER. This CDR3 has 17 residues. The CDR3 DNA reads TGCGCCAGCAGCCAATCCGGGACAGGGGGAACCTTCTACGAGCAGTACTTC. Translation gives CASSQSGTGGTFYEQYF.

J is TRBJ2-3 and V is TRBV7-9; D is uncertain. Germline-derived CDR1 and CDR2 are SEHNR and FQNEAQ (reference sequence). CDR3 size: 15 residues. V shed 3 bases and J shed 2 bases, with 12 bases lying between them. In nucleotides, the CDR3 is TGTGCCAGCAGCTTCGGGCGGCGAGACACAGATACGCAGTATTTT. Amino acids: CASSFGRRDTDTQYF. Full variable domain (rest looked up from reference TRBV7-9 and TRBJ2-3): DTGVSQNPRHKITKRGQNVTFRCDPISEHNRLYWYRQTLGQGPEFLTYFQNEAQLEKSRLLSDRFSAERPKGSFSTLEIQRTEQGDSAMYLCASSFGRRDTDTQYFGPGTRLTVL.

The chain is built from TRBV6-2 or TRBV6-3 and TRBJ2-6; D call uncertain. V was clipped by 7 bases and J by 11 bases, with 0 bases between them. Germline V gene sequence: CDR1 MNHEY, CDR2 SVGEGT. The CDR3 spans 8 residues. The CDR3 bases are TGTGCCAGCAACGTCCTGACTTTC. This codes for CASNVLTF.

In nucleotides, the CDR3 is TGTGCCAGCAGCAGGACAGGAGTCGATAATTCACCCCTCCACTTT. Protein product: CASSRTGVDNSPLHF. The chain couples TRBV5-5 to TRBJ1-6; the match to TRBD1 covers 7 bases. This CDR3 contains 15 residues. Germline assignment: CDR1 SGHKS and CDR2 YYEKEE (reference sequence). Germline trimming cut 4 bases from V and 5 bases from J; bases unmatched to any gene: 6.

This clonotype has more than one count but fewer than ten. The V call is TRBV9, the J call TRBJ2-5, with 7 nucleotides matching TRBD1. The better agreement between TRBJ2-1 and the DNA end casts doubt on the J call. The length of the CDR3 is 17 residues. CDR1 is SGDLS, CDR2 YYNGEE, per germline. This CDR3 is CASSAGTVGAYFNEQFF. In nucleotides, the CDR3 is TGTGCCAGCAGCGCTGGGACAGTTGGGGCTTACTTCAATGAGCAGTTCTTC.

The V call is TRBV7-2, the J call TRBJ2-1, with TRBD2 identical over 12 bases. V shed 5 bases, J shed 10 bases, and the junction held 9 bases outside the gene matches. Germline CDR1 SGHTA, CDR2 FQGNSA. This CDR3 comprises 15 residues. CDR3 protein: CASSLRLAGASEQFF. The CDR3 DNA reads as TGTGCCAGCAGCCTCAGACTAGCGGGAGCGTCGGAGCAGTTCTTC.

This clonotype was recorded at least ten times. The chain employs TRBV7-2 and TRBJ2-1; TRBD2 aligns across 11 bases. V lost 5 bases and J lost 0; bases outside the gene matches: 6. CDR1 is SGHTA and CDR2 is FQGNSA in the germline V gene. The CDR3 totals 17 residues. This chain's CDR3 is CASSPGTSGRSYNEQFF. The CDR3 DNA is TGTGCCAGCAGCCCAGGGACTAGCGGACGCTCCTACAATGAGCAGTTCTTC. The full variable domain, rest sourced from reference TRBV7-2 and TRBJ2-1, is GAGVSQSPSNKVTEKGKDVELRCDPISGHTALYWYRQSLGQGLEFLIYFQGNSAPDKSGLPSDRFSAERTGGSVSTLTIQRTQQEDSAVYLCASSPGTSGRSYNEQFFGPGTRLTVL.

This clonotype has just a few counts. This chain uses TRBV25-1 with TRBJ1-4, with 9 bases aligning to TRBD1. V was clipped by 4 bases and J by 6 bases; unmatched bases: 6. There are 15 residues in the CDR3. Germline V gene lookup returns CDR1 MGHDK and CDR2 SYGVNS. CDR3 sequence (DNA): TGTGCCAGCAGTGGATGGACAGGGGCTGATGAAAAACTGTTTTTT. Its translation is CASSGWTGADEKLFF.

This clonotype came up a few times. V usage is TRBV6-2 or TRBV6-3 and J usage is TRBJ1-2; no clear D gene. V gave up 5 bases and J gave up 3 bases, with 10 bases separating them. The germline CDR1 and CDR2 sequences are MNHEY and SVGEGT. The CDR3 contains 13 residues. CDR3 DNA: TGTGCCAGCAGTCAGCTTAGGGACTATGGCTACACCTTC. Amino acids: CASSQLRDYGYTF.

This clonotype was picked up a small number of times. This sequence joins TRBV7-9 and TRBJ1-2; D possibly corresponds to TRBD1 (6 bases). CDR3 length: 15 amino acids. Trimming took 2 bases from V and 7 from J, leaving 17 bases between them. The germline V gene has CDR1 SEHNR and CDR2 FQNEAQ (reference sequence). CDR3 in DNA: TGTGCCAGCAGCTTAACCCACACAGGGTCGGGTGGCTACACCTTC. Translated: CASSLTHTGSGGYTF. Using reference TRBV7-9 and TRBJ1-2 for the parts outside the CDR3, the full variable domain is DTGVSQNPRHKITKRGQNVTFRCDPISEHNRLYWYRQTLGQGPEFLTYFQNEAQLEKSRLLSDRFSAERPKGSFSTLEIQRTEQGDSAMYLCASSLTHTGSGGYTFGSGTRLTVV.

This chain joins TRBV5-1 and TRBJ1-5, with D unclear. Germline values: CDR1 SGHRS, CDR2 YFSETQ. The CDR3 length is 14 residues. The ends were cut back, 0 bases at V and 5 bases at J, with 9 bases in the middle. The CDR3 region is CASSLDSNDQPQHF. The CDR3 DNA is TGCGCCAGCAGCTTGGACAGTAATGATCAGCCCCAGCATTTT.

This clonotype was observed a handful of times. CDR3 sequence (DNA): TGTGCCAGCAGCTTAGAAGTGGGCACCACGGGTCAGCCCCAGCATTTT. It yields the protein CASSLEVGTTGQPQHF. The J gene is TRBJ1-5, the V gene TRBV7-6, with no clear D. V was trimmed by 1 base and J by 6 bases, leaving 16 bases between them. CDR3 length: 16 amino acids. Germline CDR1 reads SGHVS; CDR2 reads FNYEAQ.

The chain has TRBV28 and TRBJ2-7; 8 bases are a match to TRBD2. The DNA end favors TRBJ2-5, so the J call may be wrong. The CDR3 runs 16 residues. Looked up from germline, CDR1 is MDHEN and CDR2 is SYDVKM. CDR3 nucleotides: TGTGCCAGCAGTTTAACGACCGGGACTAGTCTTGAGACCCAGTACTTC. Translating it yields CASSLTTGTSLETQYF.